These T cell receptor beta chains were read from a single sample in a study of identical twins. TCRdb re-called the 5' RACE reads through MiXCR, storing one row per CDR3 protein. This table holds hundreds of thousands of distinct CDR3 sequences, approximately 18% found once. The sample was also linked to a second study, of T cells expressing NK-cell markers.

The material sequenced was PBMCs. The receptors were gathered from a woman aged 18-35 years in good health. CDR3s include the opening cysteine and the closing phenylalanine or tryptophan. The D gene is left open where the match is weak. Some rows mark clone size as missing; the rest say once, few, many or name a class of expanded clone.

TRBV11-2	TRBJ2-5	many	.	TGTGCCAGCAGCTCAGGACAGAGAGAGACCCAGTACTTC	CASSSGQRETQYF
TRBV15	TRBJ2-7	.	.	TGTGCCACCAGCAGAGATTATGGCGGTGCCTACGAGCAGTACTTC	CATSRDYGGAYEQYF
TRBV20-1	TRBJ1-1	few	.	TGCAGTGCTAGTCGAACAGGTGAAGCTTTCTTT	CSASRTGEAFF
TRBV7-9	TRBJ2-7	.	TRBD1	TGTGCCAGCAGCCAACCTTCGACAGGGATGTACGAGCAGTACTTC	CASSQPSTGMYEQYF
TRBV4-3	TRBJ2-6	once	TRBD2	TGCGCCAGCAGCCCTCGACTAGCGGCAAACTCTGGGGCCAACGTCCTGACTTTC	CASSPRLAANSGANVLTF
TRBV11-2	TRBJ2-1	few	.	TGTGCCAGCAAGAACAGCGACTCCTACAATGAGCAGTTCTTC	CASKNSDSYNEQFF
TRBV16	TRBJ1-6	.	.	TGTGCCAGCAGCCAATATGGGGTAAGGGATTCACCCCTCCACTTT	CASSQYGVRDSPLHF
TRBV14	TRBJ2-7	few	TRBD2	TGTGCCAGCAGCCTACGACTAGCGGAGACCTACGAGCAGTACTTC	CASSLRLAETYEQYF
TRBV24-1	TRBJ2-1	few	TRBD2	TGTGCCACCAGTAAAACGGGAGGTAGTGAGCAGTTCTTC	CATSKTGGSEQFF
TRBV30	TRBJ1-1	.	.	TGTGCCTGGAGTGTACAGGGTAACACTGAAGCTTTCTTT	CAWSVQGNTEAFF
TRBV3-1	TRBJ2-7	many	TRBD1	TGTGCCAGCAGCGTGAGAATTGGGACAGGGACCTACGAGCAGTACTTC	CASSVRIGTGTYEQYF
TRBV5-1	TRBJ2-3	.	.	TGCGCCAGCAGCCGGCGGTTACTCACAGATACGCAGTATTTT	CASSRRLLTDTQYF
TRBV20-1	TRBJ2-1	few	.	TGCAGTGCTAGAGGCGTTTCAACCCAACCGTACAATGAGCAGTTCTTC	CSARGVSTQPYNEQFF
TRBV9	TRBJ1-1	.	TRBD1	TGTGCCAGCAGCGTAGGTGGACAGGCCGGCACTGAAGCTTTCTTT	CASSVGGQAGTEAFF
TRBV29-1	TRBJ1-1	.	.	TGCAGCGTGGACCAGGAAGCTTTCTTT	CSVDQEAFF
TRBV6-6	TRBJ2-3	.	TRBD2	TGTGCCACCGACCGGGACTACACAGATACGCAGTATTTT	CATDRDYTDTQYF
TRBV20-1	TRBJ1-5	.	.	TGCAGTGCCTACCCCACGCAGGGAGGAAATCAGCCCCAGCATTTT	CSAYPTQGGNQPQHF
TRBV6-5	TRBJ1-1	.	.	TGTGCCAGCAGTTACTCCGGGGTTCGAGGCCTTACTGAAGCTTTCTTT	CASSYSGVRGLTEAFF
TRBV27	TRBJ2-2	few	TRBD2	TGTGCCAGCAGCTTCGCCGCGAGCGGGGCCGGGGAGCTGTTTTTT	CASSFAASGAGELFF
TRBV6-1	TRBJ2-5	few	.	TGTGCCAGCAGTCGTGTGCAGCAGGGAGAGACCCAGTACTTC	CASSRVQQGETQYF